The 23 T cell receptor beta chains listed next were all sequenced from one sample in a study of blood T cell repertoires in COVID-19. The table came from immunoSEQ multiplex PCR; TCRdb's copy has only in-frame clones and leaves some out. Of about 190,000 clones listed, about four fifths are singletons. Material: peripheral blood. The source of these receptors is a man aged 60 to 75 with acute or convalescent COVID-19.

The chain uses TRBV18 and TRBJ2-7; 10 positions agree with TRBD2. Germline lookup yields CDR1 KGHSH and CDR2 LQKENI. V gave up 5 bases and J gave up 3 bases; unmatched junction bases: 4. The CDR3 consists of 14 residues. This chain's CDR3 is CASSGLAGDYEQYF. In DNA form, the CDR3 reads TGTGCCAGCTCAGGGCTAGCGGGAGACTACGAGCAGTACTTC.

This clone was seen many times. This CDR3 is CASSLGALAGVNEQFF. Here the CDR3 DNA reads TGCGCCAGCAGCTTAGGGGCCCTAGCGGGAGTCAATGAGCAGTTCTTC. The chain uses TRBV5-1 and TRBJ2-1; 10 bases fit TRBD2. CDR3 length equals 16 residues. The germline V gene encodes CDR1 SGHRS and CDR2 YFSETQ. Losses at the gene ends were 2 bases for V and 6 bases for J; bases not matched to a gene: 8. The variable domain in full, completed from reference TRBV5-1 and TRBJ2-1, reads KAGVTQTPRYLIKTRGQQVTLSCSPISGHRSVSWYQQTPGQGLQFLFEYFSETQRNKGNFPGRFSGRQFSNSRSEMNVSTLELGDSALYLCASSLGALAGVNEQFFGPGTRLTVL.

V and J are TRBV5-6 and TRBJ1-1, with unresolved D. The V gene lost 4 bases and the J gene lost 3 bases, with 16 bases spanning the gap. The CDR3 runs to 15 residues. Germline CDR1 and CDR2: SGHDT and YYEEEE. CDR3 sequence reads: CASSGLTRLDTEAFF. The CDR3 DNA reads as TGTGCCAGCAGCGGACTTACACGTTTGGACACTGAAGCTTTCTTT.

The chain combines TRBV6-2 or TRBV6-3 with TRBJ2-3; 7 bases map to TRBD1. The CDR3 runs 15 residues. Germline V gene lookup returns CDR1 MNHEY and CDR2 SVGEGT. After removal of 0 bases from V and 3 bases from J, the junction contained 3 bases not matched to a gene. In DNA form, the CDR3 reads TGTGCCAGCAGTTACTCTACAGGGGCGACAGATACGCAGTATTTT. Its translation is CASSYSTGATDTQYF.

The chain has TRBV2 and TRBJ2-1, with 9 bases fitting TRBD2. The CDR3 extends over 15 amino acids. Germline CDR1 reads SNHLY; CDR2 reads FYNNEI. J gave up 4 bases and V 5 bases, and 6 bases lay outside the gene matches. CDR3 nucleotides: TGTGCCAGCAGTAAGCGGGGGGACCCTTACAATGAGCAGTTCTTC. Its protein product is CASSKRGDPYNEQFF.

The chain carries TRBV19 and TRBJ1-4, with unresolved D. V lost 1 base, J lost 1 base, and 13 bases lay in between. Germline V CDR1 and CDR2: LNHDA, SQIVND (reference sequence). The CDR3 is made up of 17 amino acids. In nucleotides, the CDR3 is TGTGCCAGTAGTATAGGACGAACGGGGAGAACTAATGAAAAACTGTTTTTT. This sequence encodes CASSIGRTGRTNEKLFF.

The chain links TRBV5-1 to TRBJ2-7; TRBD2 aligns across 13 bases. With V trimmed by 0 bases and J by 6 bases, 3 bases remained unmatched. Germline CDR1 SGHRS, CDR2 YFSETQ. The CDR3 is 15 residues long. In DNA form, the CDR3 reads TGCGCCAGCAGCTTGGTCGGACTAGCGGGAGTCGAGCAGTACTTC. This translates into CASSLVGLAGVEQYF. The whole variable domain, filled in from reference TRBV5-1 and TRBJ2-7, reads KAGVTQTPRYLIKTRGQQVTLSCSPISGHRSVSWYQQTPGQGLQFLFEYFSETQRNKGNFPGRFSGRQFSNSRSEMNVSTLELGDSALYLCASSLVGLAGVEQYFGPGTRLTVT.

V gene TRBV5-1 combines with J gene TRBJ2-3, with TRBD2 as a possible D gene (6 bases). The germline V gene encodes CDR1 SGHRS and CDR2 YFSETQ. The V end lost 6 bases, the J end lost 0 bases, and 11 bases lay between the germline ends. The CDR3 consists of 14 residues. CDR3 DNA sequence: TGCGCCAGCAATTCGGCGGGGAGCACAGATACGCAGTATTTT. It specifies CASNSAGSTDTQYF.

This chain uses TRBV12-5 with TRBJ2-7; a weak D match, TRBD1 (6 bases). The germline V gene encodes CDR1 LGHNT and CDR2 FRNRAP. The CDR3 is 12 residues long. Trimming stripped 7 bases from V and 5 bases from J, with 12 bases between. The CDR3: CASAHRVHEQYF. CDR3 nucleotide sequence: TGTGCTAGTGCTCACAGGGTCCACGAGCAGTACTTC.

This clone was recorded once. The V call is TRBV11-2, the J call TRBJ2-1; maybe TRBD2 (6 bases). V lost 2 bases and J lost 7, with 9 bases in between. Per the germline V gene, CDR1 is SGHAT and CDR2 is FQNNGV. The CDR3 sequence is 13 residues long. The CDR3 is CASSLQEGNEQFF. The CDR3, as DNA: TGTGCCAGCAGCTTACAGGAGGGTAATGAGCAGTTCTTC.

This chain connects TRBV5-1 to TRBJ2-5, with D possibly being TRBD1 (5 bases). The CDR3 has 15 residues. With 1 base removed from V and 4 bases from J, the gap between germline ends came to 14 bases. Germline CDR1 reads SGHRS; CDR2 reads YFSETQ. CDR3 protein: CASSLIRGGGETQYF. The CDR3 coding sequence is TGCGCCAGCAGCTTGATTAGGGGTGGTGGAGAGACCCAGTACTTC. Using reference TRBV5-1 and TRBJ2-5 for the parts outside the CDR3, the full variable domain is KAGVTQTPRYLIKTRGQQVTLSCSPISGHRSVSWYQQTPGQGLQFLFEYFSETQRNKGNFPGRFSGRQFSNSRSEMNVSTLELGDSALYLCASSLIRGGGETQYFGPGTRLLVL.

The table lists this clone with a few counts. This chain uses TRBV10-3 with TRBJ1-1, with D unclear. The CDR3 length is 13 residues. V was cut by 6 bases and J by 5 bases, with 13 bases left in between. Germline lookup yields CDR1 ENHRY and CDR2 SYGVKD. The CDR3 nucleotides are TGTGCCATCAGGCCCTTTGAGGAAACTGAAGCTTTCTTT. Amino acids: CAIRPFEETEAFF.

As concerns this clone: Other DNA sequences within the sample encode an identical CDR3. The chain joins TRBV19 to TRBJ1-5, with 9 bases matching TRBD1. Unmatched junction bases numbered 3, after V lost 6 bases and J lost 6 bases. The germline V gene has CDR1 LNHDA and CDR2 SQIVND (reference sequence). This CDR3 has 13 amino acids. CDR3 sequence reads: CASRGQGAQPQHF. CDR3 in DNA: TGTGCCAGTAGGGGACAGGGAGCTCAGCCCCAGCATTTT.

The J gene is TRBJ1-3, the V gene TRBV18; D remains ambiguous. The V and J ends lost 1 base and 0 bases respectively, with 7 bases between them. This CDR3 comprises 15 residues. In germline, CDR1 is KGHSH, CDR2 LQKENI. The DNA of the CDR3 is TGTGCCAGCTCACCACAGCCTTACTCTGGAAACACCATATATTTT. It yields the protein CASSPQPYSGNTIYF. The variable domain in full, with the rest retrieved from reference TRBV18 and TRBJ1-3, is NAGVMQNPRHLVRRRGQEARLRCSPMKGHSHVYWYRQLPEEGLKFMVYLQKENIIDESGMPKERFSAEFPKEGPSILRIQQVVRGDSAAYFCASSPQPYSGNTIYFGEGSWLTVV.

The rearrangement links TRBV6-2 or TRBV6-3 to TRBJ1-2; no firm D call. The CDR3 totals 13 residues. Trimming removed 5 bases from V and 2 bases from J, with 9 bases in between. Germline CDR1 reads MNHEY; CDR2 reads SVGEGT. CDR3 loop: CASSQTPNYGYTF. Here the CDR3 DNA reads TGTGCCAGCAGTCAGACACCGAACTATGGCTACACCTTC.

The rearrangement joins TRBV12-5 to TRBJ1-1, with D perhaps TRBD1 (5 bases). Germline lookup yields CDR1 LGHNT and CDR2 FRNRAP. The CDR3 loop spans 12 amino acids. Trimming left V 3 bases short and J 5 bases short, with 7 bases between. For the CDR3, the DNA is TGTGCTAGTGGTTTTAAGGGGACTGAAGCTTTCTTT. The encoded protein is CASGFKGTEAFF.

In its sample, this clone was seen once. V and J are TRBV6-5 and TRBJ1-6, with D maybe TRBD1 (6 bases). Germline loops: CDR1 MNHEY, CDR2 SVGAGI. Trimming left V 6 bases short and J 9 bases short, with 18 bases between. The CDR3 covers 15 residues. CDR3 amino acids: CASRDSTGLASPLHF. The CDR3 DNA is TGTGCCAGCAGGGACTCGACAGGCCTTGCTTCACCCCTCCACTTT.

The CDR3 DNA sequence: TGTGCCAGCAGGCCCGGACAGGGCCATGGCTACACCTTC. Translating gives CASRPGQGHGYTF. This chain links TRBV14 with TRBJ1-2; TRBD1 matches 8 bases. Germline CDR1 SGHDN, CDR2 FVKESK. V lost 6 bases and J lost 6; bases outside the gene matches: 6. The length of the CDR3 is 13 residues.

The chain combines TRBV4-1 with TRBJ2-1; 15 bases align to TRBD2. CDR1 MGHRA and CDR2 YSYEKL come from the germline V gene. This CDR3 has 20 residues. V lost 4 bases to trimming and J lost 6 bases; unmatched junction nucleotides: 16. The CDR3: CASSLGLAGGPYAIINEQFF. In DNA, the CDR3 is TGCGCCAGCAGCCTTGGACTAGCGGGGGGGCCGTACGCCATTATCAATGAGCAGTTCTTC.

V gene TRBV7-2 combines with J gene TRBJ1-1; TRBD1 might be the D (5 bases). V lost 2 bases, J lost 3 bases, and 13 bases lay in between. Germline CDR1 SGHTA, CDR2 FQGNSA. The CDR3 is 15 residues long. CDR3 sequence (DNA): TGTGCCAGCAGCTTACTCGGGGCGGGGGACACTGAAGCTTTCTTT. This sequence encodes CASSLLGAGDTEAFF.

V and J are TRBV11-2 and TRBJ2-1, with no clear D. Germline V gene lookup returns CDR1 SGHAT and CDR2 FQNNGV. The CDR3 length is 14 residues. The V end lost 4 bases, the J end lost 4 bases, and 11 bases lay between the germline ends. The CDR3 loop reads CASSSSRIYNEQFF. CDR3 bases: TGTGCCAGCAGCTCGTCCAGGATTTACAATGAGCAGTTCTTC.

The J gene is TRBJ1-3, the V gene TRBV2; 7 bases fit TRBD1. The CDR3 spans 15 residues. J gave up 2 bases and V 6 bases, and 7 bases lay outside the gene matches. Per the germline V gene, CDR1 is SNHLY and CDR2 is FYNNEI. CDR3 protein: CASRGQTGAGNTIYF. Written as DNA, the CDR3 is TGTGCCAGCAGAGGACAAACAGGGGCTGGAAACACCATATATTTT.

The gene calls are TRBV6-5 and TRBJ2-6, with TRBD1 matching 8 bases. Trimming removed 4 bases from V and 1 base from J; junction bases left unmatched: 3. From germline, CDR1 is MNHEY and CDR2 SVGAGI. The CDR3 has 16 residues. CDR3 nucleotides: TGTGCCAGCAGTTGGGGGACAGGTTCTGGGGCCAACGTCCTGACTTTC. Translation gives CASSWGTGSGANVLTF.